These T cell receptor beta chains were read from a single sample in a study of radiation and T cells in renal cell carcinoma. Profiling relied on immunoSEQ multiplex PCR, and the TCRdb table lists in-frame clones only, not all of them. Among around 120,000 clones listed, 81% were seen once. The source was blood, collected from a patient whose treatment included radiotherapy and nephrectomy. These receptors were taken from a woman aged 60-75 years with renal cell carcinoma. Both conserved end residues are part of each CDR3. The order of the fields is clone size, D gene, J gene, V gene, CDR3 DNA, CDR3 protein. D genes are given only for firm matches. The size field is filled for only some rows; it gives once, few, many or a size class.

-,TRBD1,TRBJ2-7,TRBV6-5,TGTGCCAGCAGGACTCCGGGACAGGGGCCGGACGAGCAGTACTTC,CASRTPGQGPDEQYF
-,-,TRBJ2-1,TRBV11-3,TGTGCCAGCAGTAAGATAGAAGATGAGCAGTTCTTC,CASSKIEDEQFF
-,-,TRBJ2-7,TRBV21-1,TGTGCCAGCAATCCCCTAGCGGGAGGTCATAAAAGCTCCTACGAGCAGTACTTC,CASNPLAGGHKSSYEQYF
-,-,TRBJ2-3,TRBV5-1,TGCGCCAGCAGTAGGTCTCTAGCAGGATTTGGGGCTGCAGATACGCAGTATTTT,CASSRSLAGFGAADTQYF
-,TRBD2,TRBJ2-3,TRBV19,TGTGCCAGTAGTTCCCGTTTAGCGGGGCAGTATTTT,CASSSRLAGQYF
-,-,TRBJ1-3,TRBV19,TGTGCCAGTAGCCCCGACTTGGTGAGCATATCTGGAAACACCATATATTTT,CASSPDLVSISGNTIYF
-,TRBD2,TRBJ2-5,TRBV10-3,TGTGCCATCAGCCCCTCAACGGGACTAGCGGGGCAAGAGACCCAGTACTTC,CAISPSTGLAGQETQYF
-,-,TRBJ1-5,TRBV15,TGTGCCACCAGCAGAGACTGGAGCTTCAATCAGCCCCAGCATTTT,CATSRDWSFNQPQHF
-,TRBD2,TRBJ2-4,TRBV30,TGTGCCTGGATTTCTAGCGGGTTAGCCAAAAACATTCAGTACTTC,CAWISSGLAKNIQYF
-,-,TRBJ1-2,TRBV6-1,TGTGCCAGCATGGGAGGCTACACCTTC,CASMGGYTF
-,-,TRBJ1-1,TRBV7-3,TGTGCCAGCAGCTCATCAACGGGGACTGAAGCTTTCTTT,CASSSSTGTEAFF
-,TRBD1,TRBJ1-3,TRBV5-1,TGCGCCAGCAGCTTGGGGGCTTGGACAGGCTCTGGAAACACCATATATTTT,CASSLGAWTGSGNTIYF
-,-,TRBJ2-7,TRBV11-1,TGTGCCAGCAGCCTAGACACGGGCTACTACGAGCAGTACTTC,CASSLDTGYYEQYF
once,TRBD1,TRBJ1-4,TRBV2,TGTGCCAGCAGAGGGACAGGGGCTAGTAATGAAAAACTGTTTTTT,CASRGTGASNEKLFF
few,-,TRBJ1-4,TRBV7-9,TGTGCCAGCAGCTTAGATGCCGAGGGGAAACTGTTTTTT,CASSLDAEGKLFF
few,-,TRBJ1-6,TRBV27,TGTGCCAGCAGTTTTACCCCGGTGATCGATAATTCACCCCTCCACTTT,CASSFTPVIDNSPLHF
-,TRBD1,TRBJ1-1,TRBV6-6,TGTGCCAGCATCGACAGGGGCAGGGACACTGAAGCTTTCTTT,CASIDRGRDTEAFF